These 18 T cell receptor beta chains were sequenced from one sample in a study of blood T cell repertoires in COVID-19. Data came from immunoSEQ multiplex PCR; TCRdb stores just in-frame clones and leaves some out. The table has nearly 110,000 clones, about three quarters seen once. Input material: peripheral blood. All receptors come from a man aged 65 to 85 with acute or convalescent COVID-19.

J is TRBJ1-1 and V is TRBV2; D ambiguous. Germline V lookup: CDR1 SNHLY, CDR2 FYNNEI. The CDR3 runs to 13 residues. V shed 8 bases and J shed 3 bases, with 13 bases lying between them. CDR3 amino acids: CASLQGEDTEAFF. The DNA of the CDR3 is TGTGCCAGCCTACAAGGTGAGGACACTGAAGCTTTCTTT.

This rearrangement joins TRBV6-6 to TRBJ1-1, with D maybe TRBD1 (6 bases). This CDR3 region has 12 residues. The V end lost 5 bases, the J end lost 7 bases, and 11 bases lay between the germline ends. From germline, CDR1 is MNHNY and CDR2 SVGAGI (reference sequence). CDR3 nucleotide sequence: TGTGCCAGCAGTGCCACAGGGCTTGAAGCTTTCTTT. It encodes CASSATGLEAFF.

The rearrangement joins TRBV5-1 to TRBJ2-3; 10 nucleotides agree with TRBD2. V was pared by 2 bases and J by 2 bases, with 2 bases of the junction left unmatched. Per germline, CDR1 SGHRS and CDR2 YFSETQ. This CDR3 is 15 amino acids long. The CDR3 reads CASSFGLAATDTQYF. CDR3 bases: TGCGCCAGCAGCTTTGGACTAGCGGCCACAGATACGCAGTATTTT.

This clone was counted once. The same CDR3 is also encoded by other DNA sequences in this sample. This chain links TRBV6-1 with TRBJ1-5, with a weak D call TRBD1 (5 bases). CDR3 length equals 14 residues. Germline V CDR1 and CDR2: MNHNS, SASEGT. V gave up 1 base and J gave up 5 bases, with 9 bases separating them. CDR3 residues: CASSEGGGDQPQHF. CDR3 DNA sequence: TGTGCCAGCAGTGAAGGGGGAGGGGATCAGCCCCAGCATTTT.

CDR3 DNA sequence: TGTGCCAGCAGAAGACAGGGGGGCGATCAGCCCCAGCATTTT. Translation: CASRRQGGDQPQHF. V gene TRBV6-5 combines with J gene TRBJ1-5; 9 bases are shared with TRBD1. Germline V gives CDR1 MNHEY, CDR2 SVGAGI. CDR3 length equals 14 residues. The J segment lost 5 bases and the V segment lost 6 bases, leaving 5 bases of the junction unmatched.

The genes are TRBV29-1 and TRBJ2-3; 15 bases align to TRBD2. This CDR3 contains 17 residues. V shed 5 bases, J shed 0 bases, and the junction held 6 bases outside the gene matches. Germline CDR1 SQVTM, CDR2 ANQGSEA. CDR3 sequence reads: CSVLGTSGRLSTDTQYF. CDR3 bases: TGCAGCGTTCTTGGGACTAGCGGGAGGCTCAGCACAGATACGCAGTATTTT.

The rearrangement links TRBV9 to TRBJ1-3, with D possibly TRBD1 on 6 matching bases. Looked up from germline, CDR1 is SGDLS and CDR2 is YYNGEE. The CDR3 runs 15 residues. Trimming shortened V by 3 bases and J by 2 bases, and 12 bases separated the two germline ends. CDR3 sequence reads: CASSEGGLPGNTIYF. As DNA, the CDR3 is TGTGCCAGCAGCGAGGGGGGGCTTCCTGGAAACACCATATATTTT.

V usage is TRBV14 and J usage is TRBJ1-2; TRBD1 agrees at 7 bases. CDR1 is SGHDN and CDR2 is FVKESK in the germline V gene. This CDR3 has 14 residues. The J segment lost 4 bases and the V segment lost 2 bases, leaving 4 bases of the junction unmatched. In DNA, the CDR3 is TGTGCCAGCAGCCAAACGAACAGGGGCTATGGCTACACCTTC. Amino acid sequence: CASSQTNRGYGYTF.

J is TRBJ1-1 and V is TRBV7-9; D is possibly TRBD1 (6 bases). The V end was cut by 1 base, the J end by 10 bases, with 16 bases between. The CDR3 consists of 14 residues. Germline CDR1 reads SEHNR; CDR2 reads FQNEAQ (reference sequence). As DNA, the CDR3 is TGTGCCAGCAGCTTAGGGCAGGGGCCCGTGGCAGCTTTCTTT. Translating it yields CASSLGQGPVAAFF.

The chain is built from TRBV3-1 (or the pseudogene TRBV3-2) and TRBJ2-3; TRBD2 matches 10 bases. The CDR3 covers 16 residues. Losses at the gene ends were 2 bases for V and 1 base for J; bases not matched to a gene: 3. Germline assignment: CDR1 LGHDT and CDR2 YNNKEL (reference sequence). CDR3 in amino acids: CASSQNSGGRTDTQYF. CDR3 nucleotides: TGTGCCAGCAGCCAAAATAGCGGGGGGCGCACAGATACGCAGTATTTT.

The gene calls are TRBV5-6 and TRBJ1-6; 7 bases fit TRBD1. The V and J ends lost 3 bases and 9 bases, in that order; junction bases with no gene match: 3. Per the germline V gene, CDR1 is SGHDT and CDR2 is YYEEEE. The CDR3 spans 13 residues. The CDR3 bases are TGTGCCAGCAGCTCACAGGGGTCTTCACCCCTCCACTTT. It codes for CASSSQGSSPLHF.

V is TRBV5-4 and J is TRBJ2-3; 13 bases match TRBD2. Losses at the gene ends were 4 bases for V and 10 bases for J; bases not matched to a gene: 15. CDR1 is SGHNT and CDR2 is YYREEE in the germline V gene (reference sequence). There are 17 residues in the CDR3. CDR3 in DNA: TGTGCCAGCAGCCAGGGACTAGCGGGGCCCGCGTCGATGCCGCAGTATTTT. This codes for CASSQGLAGPASMPQYF.

V is TRBV6-1 and J is TRBJ2-1, with 8 bases matching TRBD1. Germline CDR1 is MNHNS and CDR2 is SASEGT. The trim removed 3 bases at V and 4 bases at J, leaving 11 bases unmatched. The CDR3 spans 17 residues. CDR3 region: CASSDIDRGKGYNEQFF. As DNA, the CDR3 is TGTGCCAGCAGTGACATCGACAGGGGAAAGGGGTACAATGAGCAGTTCTTC.

This clone appeared a few times. This chain uses TRBV19 with TRBJ2-2; a possible D gene is TRBD1 (5 bases). The CDR3 is 13 amino acids. Germline V gene sequence: CDR1 LNHDA, CDR2 SQIVND (reference sequence). V was clipped by 4 bases and J by 4 bases, with 7 bases between them. The CDR3 bases are TGTGCCAGTAGTACAGGGCGCACCGGGGAGCTGTTTTTT. Amino acid sequence: CASSTGRTGELFF.

This rearrangement joins TRBV9 to TRBJ2-7; possibly TRBD1 for D (6 bases). The germline V gene has CDR1 SGDLS and CDR2 YYNGEE. This CDR3 contains 14 residues. With 0 bases removed from V and 5 bases from J, the gap between germline ends came to 12 bases. Written as DNA, the CDR3 is TGTGCCAGCAGCGTAGGGGGCAGGGGTGACGAGCAGTACTTC. This encodes CASSVGGRGDEQYF.

The V gene is TRBV29-1, the J gene TRBJ1-3; D gene ambiguous. Germline V gene data show CDR1 as SQVTM and CDR2 as ANQGSEA. There are 13 residues in the CDR3. The germline V and J ends were trimmed by 5 bases and 0 bases, with 8 bases remaining between them. CDR3: CSVLSISGNTIYF. The CDR3 nucleotides read TGCAGCGTTTTGTCAATCTCTGGAAACACCATATATTTT.

The V call is TRBV15, the J call TRBJ2-5; 7 bases align to TRBD1. Trimming removed 0 bases from V and 1 base from J; junction bases left unmatched: 2. Per germline, CDR1 LNHNV and CDR2 YYDKDF (reference sequence). The CDR3 contains 15 residues. The CDR3 sequence is CATSRDSGGQETQYF. CDR3 bases: TGTGCCACCAGCAGAGATTCAGGGGGCCAAGAGACCCAGTACTTC. Variable domain in full (rest from reference TRBV15 and TRBJ2-5): DAMVIQNPRYQVTQFGKPVTLSCSQTLNHNVMYWYQQKSSQAPKLLFHYYDKDFNNEADTPDNFQSRRPNTSFCFLDIRSPGLGDTAMYLCATSRDSGGQETQYFGPGTRLLVL.

The gene calls are TRBV5-4 and TRBJ1-5; maybe TRBD1 (6 bases). There are 14 residues in the CDR3. CDR1 SGHNT and CDR2 YYREEE come from the germline V gene (reference sequence). Trimming stripped 5 bases from V and 1 base from J, with 10 bases between. The chain's CDR3 is CASSTQGSNQPQHF. DNA for the CDR3: TGTGCCAGCAGTACCCAGGGGAGCAATCAGCCCCAGCATTTT.